Shown below are 6 T cell receptor beta chains from a single sample sequenced in a study of blood T cell repertoires in COVID-19. Assay used: immunoSEQ multiplex PCR; TCRdb lists only in-frame clones, some missing. The sample contains about 220,000 clones, roughly 81% of which appear only once. Sample: peripheral blood. Receptors were obtained from a man aged 45-65 years who had recovered from COVID-19.

This chain joins TRBV15 and TRBJ2-7, with TRBD1 identical over 7 bases. Losses at the gene ends were 4 bases for V and 3 bases for J; bases not matched to a gene: 6. Germline assignment: CDR1 LNHNV and CDR2 YYDKDF (reference sequence). This CDR3 is built from 14 residues. The chain's CDR3 is CATSMNRGLYEQYF. The CDR3 DNA sequence: TGTGCCACCAGCATGAACAGGGGTCTCTACGAGCAGTACTTC.

In nucleotides, the CDR3 is TGTGCCTGGACGGACAGGGCCCTTGAAGCTTTCTTT. This codes for CAWTDRALEAFF. The rearrangement uses TRBV30 and TRBJ1-1, with 8 bases matching TRBD1. The V gene's germline CDR1 is GTSNPN and CDR2 SVGIG (reference sequence). J lost 7 bases, V lost 4 bases, and 5 bases had no gene match. The CDR3 length is 12 residues.

V is TRBV11-2 and J is TRBJ2-1; TRBD2 matches 9 bases. This CDR3 has 16 residues. The V and J ends lost 1 base and 7 bases, in that order; junction bases with no gene match: 8. In germline, CDR1 is SGHAT, CDR2 FQNNGV. CDR3 residues: CASSLAFSGRWNEQFF. For the CDR3, the DNA is TGTGCCAGCAGCTTAGCCTTTAGCGGGAGATGGAATGAGCAGTTCTTC.

The chain combines TRBV20-1 with TRBJ2-4, with 10 bases matching TRBD2. Germline CDR1 DFQATT, CDR2 SNEGSKA (reference sequence). The CDR3 contains 17 residues. V lost 3 bases to trimming and J lost 0 bases; unmatched junction nucleotides: 8. The CDR3 here is CSASLRRLAGAKNIQYF. The CDR3 DNA follows: TGCAGTGCTAGTCTCCGTCGACTAGCGGGAGCCAAAAACATTCAGTACTTC.

The V gene is TRBV6-5, the J gene TRBJ2-7, with D possibly TRBD2 on 6 matching bases. Germline-derived CDR1 and CDR2 are MNHEY and SVGAGI. The CDR3 extends over 13 amino acids. Trimming took 6 bases from V and 2 from J, leaving 11 bases between them. This CDR3 is CASSPPGAYEQYF. CDR3 DNA sequence: TGTGCCAGCAGCCCACCGGGGGCCTACGAGCAGTACTTC.

The chain links TRBV19 to TRBJ2-2; 7 nucleotides line up with TRBD1. CDR3 length equals 15 residues. Trimming cost V 5 bases and J 4 bases; bases outside gene matches: 7. CDR1 is LNHDA, CDR2 SQIVND, per germline (reference sequence). The CDR3 region is CASSGGQVSTGELFF. Here the CDR3 DNA reads TGTGCCAGTAGTGGCGGACAGGTTAGCACCGGGGAGCTGTTTTTT.